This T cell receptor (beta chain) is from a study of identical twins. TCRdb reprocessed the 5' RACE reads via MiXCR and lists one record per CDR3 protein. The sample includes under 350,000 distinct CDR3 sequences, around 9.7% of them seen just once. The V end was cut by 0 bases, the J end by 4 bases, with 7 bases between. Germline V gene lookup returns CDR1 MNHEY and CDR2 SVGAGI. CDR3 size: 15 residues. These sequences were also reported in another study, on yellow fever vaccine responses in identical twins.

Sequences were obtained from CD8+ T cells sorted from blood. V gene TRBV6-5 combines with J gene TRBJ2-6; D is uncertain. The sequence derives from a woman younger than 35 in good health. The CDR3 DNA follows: TGTGCCAGCAGTTACTCCCCTGGGGGGGCCAACGTCCTGACTTTC. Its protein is CASSYSPGGANVLTF.